This T cell receptor beta chain was identified during a study of post-analysis software for immune sequencing data. Background on the study: Some patients lacked subtype; others had relapsing-remitting, secondary progressive or progressive-relapsing disease.

The V and J ends lost 5 bases and 7 bases respectively, with 17 bases between them. CDR3 size: 13 residues. Germline values: CDR1 DFQATT, CDR2 SNEGSKA (reference sequence). Comment on this clonotype: As yet, its antigen is unknown.

Researchers reported that TCR beta cDNA libraries carried unique molecular identifiers. TCRdb re-called the PCR reads with MiXCR, one entry per CDR3 protein. The sample records hundreds of thousands of distinct CDR3 sequences, just under 30% being singletons. Study-level points and caveats: F measure grouped same-batch samples tightly together. Multiple sclerosis patients had significantly lower normalized Chao1 diversity than controls. Higher frequency in patients than in controls was seen for roughly 5 TRBV segments, with TRBV5-6, TRBV5-1 and TRBV20-1 among them.

Source material: blood. The source of this sequence is a girl aged 5-17 years with multiple sclerosis. The chain has TRBV20-1 and TRBJ1-1; possible D gene TRBD1, 6 bases. In nucleotides, the CDR3 is TGCAGTGCTGAGGGGGGCCCTGACCATGAAGCTTTCTTT. The encoded protein is CSAEGGPDHEAFF.